A single sample is the source of the 18 T cell receptor beta chains below, sequenced in a study of blood T cell repertoires in COVID-19. Here immunoSEQ multiplex PCR was the method, and the copy in TCRdb shows in-frame clones only, minus some. This table holds tens of thousands of clones, roughly 80% found once. Sequencing input: peripheral blood. Source of these receptors: a human donor in a cohort sampled during active COVID-19.

V and J are TRBV24-1 and TRBJ1-2; TRBD1 matches 9 bases. The V segment lost 2 bases and the J segment 8 bases; nucleotides outside the gene matches: 8. Germline V gene sequence: CDR1 KGHDR, CDR2 SFDVKD. This CDR3 has 15 residues. The CDR3 loop is CATSDWGTGLEGYTF. CDR3 DNA sequence: TGTGCCACCAGTGATTGGGGGACAGGGCTAGAGGGCTACACCTTC.

This clone has more than one count but fewer than ten. DNA of the CDR3: TGCGCCAGCAGCCAACAAACTAGGACTGGCAGTTTATTCACCGGGGAGCTGTTTTTT. As protein: CASSQQTRTGSLFTGELFF. The chain combines TRBV4-1 with TRBJ2-2, with TRBD2 as a possible D gene (5 bases). V dropped 2 bases and J dropped 4 bases, with 23 bases sitting between them. CDR3 size: 19 residues. Germline V gene sequence: CDR1 MGHRA, CDR2 YSYEKL.

The V and J genes are TRBV4-2 and TRBJ1-3; no definite D call. Germline V lookup: CDR1 LGHNA, CDR2 YNFKEQ. There are 17 residues in the CDR3. The V end was cut by 0 bases, the J end by 0 bases, with 12 bases between. Written as DNA, the CDR3 is TGTGCCAGCAGCCAAGAGCCCAGAGGCGTCTCTGGAAACACCATATATTTT. It translates to CASSQEPRGVSGNTIYF.

The V gene is TRBV5-1, the J gene TRBJ2-1, with D unclear. The CDR3 has 14 amino acids. Trimming pared 4 bases from V and 2 bases from J, leaving 10 bases between. Germline lookup yields CDR1 SGHRS and CDR2 YFSETQ. CDR3 nucleotides: TGCGCCAGCAGCGACATGTCGACCTACAATGAGCAGTTCTTC. Its protein product is CASSDMSTYNEQFF.

The genes are TRBV6-1 and TRBJ1-3; possibly TRBD1 for D (6 bases). From germline, CDR1 is MNHNS and CDR2 SASEGT. V was clipped by 1 base and J by 4 bases, with 11 bases between them. This CDR3 spans 15 amino acids. The CDR3 DNA is TGTGCCAGCAGTGAAGTGGGGACAAGCGGAAACACCATATATTTT. It specifies CASSEVGTSGNTIYF.

J is TRBJ1-5 and V is TRBV5-1; tentatively, D is TRBD1 (5 bases). V shed 4 bases and J shed 0 bases, with 8 bases lying between them. Germline loops: CDR1 SGHRS, CDR2 YFSETQ. The CDR3 contains 14 residues. The CDR3 coding sequence is TGCGCCAGCAGCCCCGACAGTAGCAATCAGCCCCAGCATTTT. It is translated as CASSPDSSNQPQHF.

The V call is TRBV5-1, the J call TRBJ1-2; D gene ambiguous. This CDR3 contains 15 residues. V dropped 0 bases and J dropped 6 bases, with 15 bases sitting between them. Germline V gene data show CDR1 as SGHRS and CDR2 as YFSETQ. The DNA for the CDR3 is TGCGCCAGCAGCTTGGATTTCGGGTCAGCCCATGGCTACACCTTC. Protein: CASSLDFGSAHGYTF.

The rearrangement joins TRBV27 to TRBJ1-1; a weak D match, TRBD1 (5 bases). Germline V gene sequence: CDR1 MNHEY, CDR2 SMNVEV (reference sequence). The CDR3 is made up of 13 amino acids. V was clipped by 3 bases and J by 8 bases, with 13 bases between them. Written as DNA, the CDR3 is TGTGCCAGCAGTTTGGGAGCTCGGGGGGAAGCTTTCTTT. Encoded protein: CASSLGARGEAFF.

This clone was counted only a few times. The chain is built from TRBV2 and TRBJ2-7; 10 bases align to TRBD1. V was pared by 6 bases and J by 7 bases, with 9 bases of the junction left unmatched. Germline CDR1 reads SNHLY; CDR2 reads FYNNEI. This CDR3 spans 14 amino acids. The CDR3 nucleotides are TGTGCCAGCAGACAGACAGGGGGCGGAGGGGAGCAGTACTTC. This translates into CASRQTGGGGEQYF.

This chain uses TRBV7-2 with TRBJ2-5; TRBD2 matches at 8 bases. The CDR3 loop spans 15 amino acids. V was clipped by 5 bases and J by 6 bases; unmatched bases: 11. Germline values: CDR1 SGHTA, CDR2 FQGNSA. This CDR3 reads CASSTGLAGWQTQYF. The CDR3 coding sequence is TGTGCCAGCAGCACCGGACTAGCAGGTTGGCAGACCCAGTACTTC.

The J gene is TRBJ2-1, the V gene TRBV27, with 13 bases identical to TRBD2. V gave up 8 bases and J gave up 2 bases; unmatched junction bases: 3. Per germline, CDR1 MNHEY and CDR2 SMNVEV (reference sequence). The CDR3 is 15 residues long. CDR3 sequence (DNA): TGTGCCAGCGGAGGACTAGCGGGGGCCTACAATGAGCAGTTCTTC. Translated, it gives CASGGLAGAYNEQFF.

The V gene is TRBV7-9, the J gene TRBJ1-6; 10 nucleotides match TRBD1. From germline, CDR1 is SEHNR and CDR2 FQNEAQ (reference sequence). V shed 5 bases, J shed 9 bases, and the junction held 4 bases outside the gene matches. This CDR3 contains 14 residues. CDR3 sequence: CASSTGTGVSPLHF. CDR3 DNA: TGTGCCAGCAGCACCGGGACAGGGGTTTCACCCCTCCACTTT.

This clone has just a few counts. J is TRBJ2-7 and V is TRBV27; 10 nucleotides agree with TRBD1. Germline-derived CDR1 and CDR2 are MNHEY and SMNVEV (reference sequence). This CDR3 has 18 amino acids. The V gene end was trimmed by 3 bases and the J gene end by 5 bases; junction bases not matched to a gene: 16. In nucleotides, the CDR3 is TGTGCCAGCAGTTTCTACTATACAGACAGGGGGCCGTCGAACGAGCAGTACTTC. Translating it yields CASSFYYTDRGPSNEQYF.

The chain joins TRBV7-9 to TRBJ2-7; 9 bases align to TRBD1. Germline assignment: CDR1 SEHNR and CDR2 FQNEAQ (reference sequence). Unmatched junction bases numbered 5, after V lost 3 bases and J lost 5 bases. CDR3 length: 14 amino acids. As DNA, the CDR3 is TGTGCCAGCAGCTTTGGGACAGGGTACCACGAGCAGTACTTC. This sequence encodes CASSFGTGYHEQYF.

V gene TRBV27 combines with J gene TRBJ2-7; TRBD2 aligns across 8 bases. The J segment lost 4 bases and the V segment lost 3 bases, leaving 8 bases of the junction unmatched. This CDR3 spans 15 amino acids. CDR1 and CDR2 from the germline V gene are MNHEY and SMNVEV (reference sequence). CDR3 nucleotides: TGTGCCAGCAGTTTGCGGCGGGGGGACCCGTACGAGCAGTACTTC. Protein product: CASSLRRGDPYEQYF.

The chain uses TRBV7-7 and TRBJ2-5; maybe TRBD2 (7 bases). The CDR3 has 14 amino acids. V was pared by 5 bases and J by 5 bases, with 15 bases between. Looked up from germline, CDR1 is SSHAT and CDR2 is FNYEAQ (reference sequence). CDR3 nucleotides: TGTGCCAGCAGCCAGAGGGGGGGCGGGGAGACCCAGTACTTC. Its protein product is CASSQRGGGETQYF. The whole variable domain, remainder taken from reference TRBV7-7 and TRBJ2-5, is GAGVSQSPRYKVTKRGQDVTLRCDPISSHATLYWYQQALGQGPEFLTYFNYEAQPDKSGLPSDRFSAERPEGSISTLTIQRTEQRDSAMYRCASSQRGGGETQYFGPGTRLLVL.

The count of this clone is one. The rearrangement uses TRBV19 and TRBJ2-7, with TRBD2 identical over 7 bases. This CDR3 contains 14 residues. Germline V gene sequence: CDR1 LNHDA, CDR2 SQIVND (reference sequence). Unmatched junction bases numbered 5, after V lost 2 bases and J lost 4 bases. The CDR3 DNA reads as TGTGCCAGTAGTATAAAGGAGGGAGGGTACGAGCAGTACTTC. Encoded protein: CASSIKEGGYEQYF.

This clone was counted between two and nine times. V is TRBV6-1 and J is TRBJ1-2; D is unresolved. Germline CDR1 MNHNS, CDR2 SASEGT. The CDR3 has 14 amino acids. V lost 1 base and J lost 4, with 10 bases in between. The CDR3 loop reads CASSEGAGLYGYTF. The CDR3, as DNA: TGTGCCAGCAGTGAAGGCGCAGGACTCTATGGCTACACCTTC.